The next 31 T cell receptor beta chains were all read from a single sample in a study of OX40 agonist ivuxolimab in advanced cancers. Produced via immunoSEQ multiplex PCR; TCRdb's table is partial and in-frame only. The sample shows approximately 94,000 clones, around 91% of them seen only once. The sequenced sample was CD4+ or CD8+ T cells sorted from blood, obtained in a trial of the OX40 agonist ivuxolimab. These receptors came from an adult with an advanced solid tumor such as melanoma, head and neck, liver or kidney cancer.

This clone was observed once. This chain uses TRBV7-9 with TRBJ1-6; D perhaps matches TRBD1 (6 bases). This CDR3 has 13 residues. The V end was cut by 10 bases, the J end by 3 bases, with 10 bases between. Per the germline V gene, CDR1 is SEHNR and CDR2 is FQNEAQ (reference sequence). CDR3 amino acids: CAIRGNYNSPLHF. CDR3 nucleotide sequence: TGTGCCATCAGGGGAAACTATAATTCACCCCTCCACTTT.

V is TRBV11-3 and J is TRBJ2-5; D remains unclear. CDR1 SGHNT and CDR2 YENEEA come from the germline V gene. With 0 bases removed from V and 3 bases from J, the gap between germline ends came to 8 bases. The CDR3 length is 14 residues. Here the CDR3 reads CASSLDPREETQYF. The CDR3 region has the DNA TGTGCCAGCAGCTTAGATCCGCGAGAAGAGACCCAGTACTTC. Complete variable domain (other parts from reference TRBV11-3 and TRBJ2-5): EAGVVQSPRYKIIEKKQPVAFWCNPISGHNTLYWYLQNLGQGPELLIRYENEEAVDDSQLPKDRFSAERLKGVDSTLKIQPAELGDSAVYLCASSLDPREETQYFGPGTRLLVL.

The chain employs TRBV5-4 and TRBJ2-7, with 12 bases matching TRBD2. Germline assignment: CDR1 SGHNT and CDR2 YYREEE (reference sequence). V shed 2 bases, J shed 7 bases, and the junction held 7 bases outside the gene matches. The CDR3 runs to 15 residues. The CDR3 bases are TGTGCCAGCAGCTTTCGACTAGCGGGAGTGGGTGAGCAGTACTTC. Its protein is CASSFRLAGVGEQYF.

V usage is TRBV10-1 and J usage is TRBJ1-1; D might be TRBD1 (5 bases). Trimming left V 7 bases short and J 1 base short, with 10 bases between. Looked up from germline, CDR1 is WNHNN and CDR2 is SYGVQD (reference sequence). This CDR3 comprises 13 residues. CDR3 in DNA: TGCGCCAGCAAAAAGACAGCGAACACTGAAGCTTTCTTT. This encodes CASKKTANTEAFF.

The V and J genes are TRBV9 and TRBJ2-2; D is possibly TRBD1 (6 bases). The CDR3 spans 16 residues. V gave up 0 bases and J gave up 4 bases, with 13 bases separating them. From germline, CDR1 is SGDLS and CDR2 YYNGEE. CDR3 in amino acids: CASSVEGVGGTGELFF. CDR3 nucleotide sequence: TGTGCCAGCAGCGTAGAGGGGGTTGGGGGCACCGGGGAGCTGTTTTTT. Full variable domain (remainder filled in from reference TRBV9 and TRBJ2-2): DSGVTQTPKHLITATGQRVTLRCSPRSGDLSVYWYQQSLDQGLQFLIQYYNGEERAKGNILERFSAQQFPDLHSELNLSSLELGDSALYFCASSVEGVGGTGELFFGEGSRLTVL.

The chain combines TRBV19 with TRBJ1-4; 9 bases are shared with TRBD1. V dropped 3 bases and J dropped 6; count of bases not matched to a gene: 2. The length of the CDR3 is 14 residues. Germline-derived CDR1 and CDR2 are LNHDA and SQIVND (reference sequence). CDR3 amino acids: CASSMGQGDEKLFF. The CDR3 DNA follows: TGTGCCAGTAGTATGGGACAGGGTGATGAAAAACTGTTTTTT.

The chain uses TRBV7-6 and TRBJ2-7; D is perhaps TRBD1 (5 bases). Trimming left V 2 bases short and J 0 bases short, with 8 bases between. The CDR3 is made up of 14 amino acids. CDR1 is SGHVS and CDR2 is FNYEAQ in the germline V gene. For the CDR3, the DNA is TGTGCCAGCAGCTTAACAGGAACCTCCTACGAGCAGTACTTC. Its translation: CASSLTGTSYEQYF.

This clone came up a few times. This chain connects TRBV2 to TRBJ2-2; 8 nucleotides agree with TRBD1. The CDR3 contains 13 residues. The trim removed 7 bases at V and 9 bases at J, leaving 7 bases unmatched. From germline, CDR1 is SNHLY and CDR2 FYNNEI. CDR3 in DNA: TGTGCCAGCACTACAGGGGGAGCGAGGGAGCTGTTTTTT. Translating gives CASTTGGARELFF. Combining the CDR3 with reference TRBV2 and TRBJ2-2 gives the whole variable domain EPEVTQTPSHQVTQMGQEVILRCVPISNHLYFYWYRQILGQKVEFLVSFYNNEISEKSEIFDDQFSVERPDGSNFTLKIRSTKLEDSAMYFCASTTGGARELFFGEGSRLTVL.

CDR3 DNA sequence: TGCGCCAGCAGGACCGGGCCGGATGAAAAACTGTTTTTT. Its translation: CASRTGPDEKLFF. The chain has TRBV5-1 and TRBJ1-4; D unresolved. The CDR3 consists of 13 residues. The V end was cut by 5 bases, the J end by 6 bases, with 11 bases between. The germline V gene encodes CDR1 SGHRS and CDR2 YFSETQ.

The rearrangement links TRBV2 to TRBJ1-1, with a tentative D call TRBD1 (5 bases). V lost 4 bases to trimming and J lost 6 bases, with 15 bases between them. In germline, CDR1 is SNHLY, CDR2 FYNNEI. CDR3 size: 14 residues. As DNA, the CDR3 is TGTGCCAGCAGTGGGACAACGTTGAGGCCTGAAGCTTTCTTT. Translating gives CASSGTTLRPEAFF.

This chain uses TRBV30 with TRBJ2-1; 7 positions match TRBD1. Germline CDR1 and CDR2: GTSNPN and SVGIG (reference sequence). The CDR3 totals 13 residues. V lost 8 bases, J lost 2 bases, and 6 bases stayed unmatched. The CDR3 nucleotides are TGTGCCATAGTACAGGGGCCCTACAATGAGCAGTTCTTC. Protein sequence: CAIVQGPYNEQFF.

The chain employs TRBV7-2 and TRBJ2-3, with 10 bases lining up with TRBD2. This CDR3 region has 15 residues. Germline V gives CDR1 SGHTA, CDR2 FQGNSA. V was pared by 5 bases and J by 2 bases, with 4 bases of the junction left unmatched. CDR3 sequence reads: CASSLTSGVTDTQYF. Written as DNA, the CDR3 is TGTGCCAGCAGCCTTACTAGCGGGGTCACAGATACGCAGTATTTT.

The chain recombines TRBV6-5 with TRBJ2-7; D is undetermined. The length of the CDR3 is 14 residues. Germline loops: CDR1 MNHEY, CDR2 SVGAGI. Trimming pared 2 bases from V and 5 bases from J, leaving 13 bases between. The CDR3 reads CASSYGSYSDEQYF. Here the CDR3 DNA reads TGTGCCAGCAGTTACGGTAGCTATTCTGACGAGCAGTACTTC.

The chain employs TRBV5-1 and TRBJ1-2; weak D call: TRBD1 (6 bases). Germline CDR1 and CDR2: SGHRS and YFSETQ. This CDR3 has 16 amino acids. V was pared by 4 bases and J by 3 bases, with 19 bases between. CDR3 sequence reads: CASSEGGGGPYYGYTF. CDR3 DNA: TGCGCCAGCAGCGAAGGTGGTGGGGGCCCTTACTATGGCTACACCTTC. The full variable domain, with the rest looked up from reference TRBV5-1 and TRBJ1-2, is KAGVTQTPRYLIKTRGQQVTLSCSPISGHRSVSWYQQTPGQGLQFLFEYFSETQRNKGNFPGRFSGRQFSNSRSEMNVSTLELGDSALYLCASSEGGGGPYYGYTFGSGTRLTVV.

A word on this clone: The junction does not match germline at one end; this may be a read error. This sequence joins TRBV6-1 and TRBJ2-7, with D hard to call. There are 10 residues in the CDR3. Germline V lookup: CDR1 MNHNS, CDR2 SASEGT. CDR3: CASSERSREF. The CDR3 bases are TGTGCCAGCAGTGAAAGGTCGAGAGAGTTC.

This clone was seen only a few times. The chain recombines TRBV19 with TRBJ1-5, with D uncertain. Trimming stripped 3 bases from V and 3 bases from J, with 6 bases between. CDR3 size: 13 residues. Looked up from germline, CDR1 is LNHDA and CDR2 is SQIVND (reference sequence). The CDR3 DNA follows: TGTGCCAGTAGTATGGCCCTCAATCAGCCCCAGCATTTT. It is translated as CASSMALNQPQHF.

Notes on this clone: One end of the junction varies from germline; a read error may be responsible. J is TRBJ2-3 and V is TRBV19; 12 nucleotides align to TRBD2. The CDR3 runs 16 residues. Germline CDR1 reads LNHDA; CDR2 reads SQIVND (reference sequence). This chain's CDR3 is CVSSIGITSGRPTQYF. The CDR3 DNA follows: TGTGTCAGTAGTATTGGGATAACTAGCGGGAGGCCCACGCAGTATTTT.

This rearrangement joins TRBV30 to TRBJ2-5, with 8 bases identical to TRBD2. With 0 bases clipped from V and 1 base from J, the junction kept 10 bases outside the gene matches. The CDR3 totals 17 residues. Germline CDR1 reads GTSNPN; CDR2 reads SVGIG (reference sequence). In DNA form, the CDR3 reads TGTGCCTGGAGTGTACGGAGGGTAGCGGGATCCCAAGAGACCCAGTACTTC. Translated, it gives CAWSVRRVAGSQETQYF.

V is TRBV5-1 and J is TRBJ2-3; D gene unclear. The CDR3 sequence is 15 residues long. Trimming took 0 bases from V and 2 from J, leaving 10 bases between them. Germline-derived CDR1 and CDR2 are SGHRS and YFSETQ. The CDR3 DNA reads TGCGCCAGCAGCTTGGCCCGGAGAAACACAGATACGCAGTATTTT. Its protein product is CASSLARRNTDTQYF.

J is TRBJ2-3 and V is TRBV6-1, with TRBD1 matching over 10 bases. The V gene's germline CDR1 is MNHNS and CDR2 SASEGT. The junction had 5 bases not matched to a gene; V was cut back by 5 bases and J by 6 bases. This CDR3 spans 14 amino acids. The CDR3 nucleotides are TGTGCCAGCAGTCCCGGACAGGGGGGGGATACGCAGTATTTT. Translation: CASSPGQGGDTQYF.

CDR3 residues: CASRRTGYQPQHF. CDR3 bases: TGTGCCAGCAGGAGGACAGGCTATCAGCCCCAGCATTTT. The V gene is TRBV6-1, the J gene TRBJ1-5; TRBD1 matches 7 bases. Losses at the gene ends were 6 bases for V and 5 bases for J; bases not matched to a gene: 4. The CDR3 has 13 amino acids. From germline, CDR1 is MNHNS and CDR2 SASEGT.

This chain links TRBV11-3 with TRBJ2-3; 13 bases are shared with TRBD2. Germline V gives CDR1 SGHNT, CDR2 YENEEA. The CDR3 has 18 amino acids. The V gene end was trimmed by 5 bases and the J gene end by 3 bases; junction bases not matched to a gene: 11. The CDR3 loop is CASSVTGTSGTLTDTQYF. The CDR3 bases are TGTGCCAGCAGCGTAACCGGGACTAGCGGGACGTTAACAGATACGCAGTATTTT.

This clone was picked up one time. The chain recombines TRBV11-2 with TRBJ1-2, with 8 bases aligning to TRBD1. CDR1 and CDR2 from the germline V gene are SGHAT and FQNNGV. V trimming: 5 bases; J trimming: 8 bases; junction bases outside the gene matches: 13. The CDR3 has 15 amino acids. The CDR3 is CASSAPRGRSLGYTF. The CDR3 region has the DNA TGTGCCAGCAGCGCTCCCAGGGGGCGATCCCTAGGCTACACCTTC. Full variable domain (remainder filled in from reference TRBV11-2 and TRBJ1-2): EAGVAQSPRYKIIEKRQSVAFWCNPISGHATLYWYQQILGQGPKLLIQFQNNGVVDDSQLPKDRFSAERLKGVDSTLKIQPAKLEDSAVYLCASSAPRGRSLGYTFGSGTRLTVV.

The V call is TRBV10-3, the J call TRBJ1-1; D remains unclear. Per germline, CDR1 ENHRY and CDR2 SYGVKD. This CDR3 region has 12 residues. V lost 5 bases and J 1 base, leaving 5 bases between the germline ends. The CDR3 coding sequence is TGTGCCATCAGTCGGCGGAACACTGAAGCTTTCTTT. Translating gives CAISRRNTEAFF.

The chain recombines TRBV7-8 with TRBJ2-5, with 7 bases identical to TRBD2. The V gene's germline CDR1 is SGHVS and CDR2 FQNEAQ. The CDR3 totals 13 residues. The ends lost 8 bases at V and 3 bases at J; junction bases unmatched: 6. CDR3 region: CASGGEVEETQYF. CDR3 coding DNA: TGTGCCAGCGGGGGGGAGGTTGAAGAGACCCAGTACTTC.

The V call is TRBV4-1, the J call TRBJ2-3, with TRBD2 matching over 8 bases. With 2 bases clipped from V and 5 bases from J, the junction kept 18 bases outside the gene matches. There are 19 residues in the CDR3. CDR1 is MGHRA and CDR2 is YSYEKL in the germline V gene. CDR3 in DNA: TGCGCCAGCAGCCAACTCATCGGGGGGGTCACACCTGTTAAAGATACGCAGTATTTT. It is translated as CASSQLIGGVTPVKDTQYF.

In nucleotides, the CDR3 is TGTGCCAGGAGTTGGGGGTCAGATACGCAGTATTTT. This gives the protein CARSWGSDTQYF. The V and J genes are TRBV6-4 and TRBJ2-3; either TRBD1 or TRBD2 may supply D (5 bases each). Germline-derived CDR1 and CDR2 are MRHNA and SNTAGT. The length of the CDR3 is 12 residues. V gave up 9 bases and J gave up 4 bases, with 11 bases separating them.

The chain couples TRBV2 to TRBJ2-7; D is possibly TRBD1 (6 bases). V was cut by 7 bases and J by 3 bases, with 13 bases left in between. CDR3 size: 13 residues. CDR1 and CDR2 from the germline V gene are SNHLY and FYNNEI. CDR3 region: CASKRGWRYEQYF. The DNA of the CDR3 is TGTGCCAGCAAGAGGGGGTGGCGCTACGAGCAGTACTTC.

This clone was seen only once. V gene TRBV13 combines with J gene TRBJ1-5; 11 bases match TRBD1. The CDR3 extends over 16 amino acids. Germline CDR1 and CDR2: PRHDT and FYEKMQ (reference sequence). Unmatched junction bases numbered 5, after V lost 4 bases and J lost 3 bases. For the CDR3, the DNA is TGTGCCAGCAGCTCCCGGGACAGGGGGGACAATCAGCCCCAGCATTTT. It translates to CASSSRDRGDNQPQHF.

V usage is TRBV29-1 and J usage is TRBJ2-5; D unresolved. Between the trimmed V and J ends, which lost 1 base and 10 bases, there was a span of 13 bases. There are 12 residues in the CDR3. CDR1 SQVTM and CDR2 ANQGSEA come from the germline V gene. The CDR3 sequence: CSVEGGRWDQYF. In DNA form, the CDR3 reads TGCAGCGTTGAAGGGGGAAGGTGGGACCAGTACTTC.

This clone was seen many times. The CDR3, as DNA: TGTGCCAGCGGAAAAGGACTAGCGGGAGTCGAGCAGTACTTC. Protein product: CASGKGLAGVEQYF. The rearrangement links TRBV28 to TRBJ2-7; TRBD2 agrees at 13 bases. The germline V gene encodes CDR1 MDHEN and CDR2 SYDVKM. Trimming cost V 8 bases and J 6 bases; bases outside gene matches: 7. This CDR3 has 14 residues.